The 21 T cell receptor beta chains in this list originate from one sample, sequenced in a study of breast tumors, draining lymph nodes, adjacent tissues. One entry per CDR3 protein results from TCRdb running MiXCR on the multiplex PCR reads. The sample includes about 130,000 distinct CDR3 sequences, 15% to 20% seen only once; the top ten take less than 4.5%. The lymph nodes were axillary draining lymph nodes from breast cancer patients. Sequences were obtained from axillary lymph node tissue. The receptors shown here come from a female donor with breast cancer. Some clones in this sample may be carry-over from other donors' samples.

A remark on this clonotype: Here the CDR3 omits its conserved ending phenylalanine or tryptophan, so a read error is the likely source. The rearrangement uses TRBV6-6 and TRBJ2-3; 9 nucleotides line up with TRBD2. The CDR3 length is 17 residues. Germline lookup yields CDR1 MNHNY and CDR2 SVGAGI (reference sequence). The ends lost 4 bases at V and 2 bases at J; junction bases unmatched: 10. The CDR3 region is CASSSGLAFSDTDTQYL. The CDR3 DNA sequence: TGTGCCAGCAGTTCGGGACTAGCTTTTTCGGACACAGATACGCAGTATCTT.

This clonotype was picked up a small number of times. CDR3 DNA: TGTGCCAGCAGCTTAGATGGGCTAGCGGGGTTGGTCGACTCTGAGACCCAGTACTTC. Its protein is CASSLDGLAGLVDSETQYF. The chain links TRBV11-2 to TRBJ2-5; 9 bases map to TRBD2. This CDR3 region has 19 residues. Germline CDR1 is SGHAT and CDR2 is FQNNGV. Trimming removed 0 bases from V and 5 bases from J; junction bases left unmatched: 16.

This clonotype was counted at least ten times. The J gene is TRBJ2-3, the V gene TRBV20-1; 12 bases agree with TRBD2. Trimming removed 5 bases from V and 7 bases from J; junction bases left unmatched: 7. The CDR3 runs 14 residues. The germline CDR1 and CDR2 sequences are DFQATT and SNEGSKA (reference sequence). CDR3 in DNA: TGCAGTGCTGTCCTGACTAGCGGGGGTTATACGCAGTATTTT. This sequence encodes CSAVLTSGGYTQYF.

The chain recombines TRBV6-1 with TRBJ1-4, with D uncertain. The CDR3 length is 17 residues. Trimming pared 4 bases from V and 5 bases from J, leaving 20 bases between. CDR1 and CDR2 from the germline V gene are MNHNS and SASEGT. The CDR3 DNA is TGTGCCAGCAGTGTTGGGGATTTTCGGATCCTCAATGAAAAACTGTTTTTT. Protein: CASSVGDFRILNEKLFF.

This chain joins TRBV12-3 or TRBV12-4 and TRBJ1-5; TRBD1 agrees at 8 bases. This CDR3 is built from 14 residues. The V segment lost 3 bases and the J segment 4 bases; nucleotides outside the gene matches: 2. CDR3 DNA sequence: TGTGCCAGCAGTTTCGGGGACAGGAATCAGCCCCAGCATTTT. Amino acid sequence: CASSFGDRNQPQHF.

There are many counts of this clonotype. V gene TRBV4-1 combines with J gene TRBJ1-4, with a tentative D call TRBD1 (5 bases). Germline V lookup: CDR1 MGHRA, CDR2 YSYEKL. Trimming shortened V by 0 bases and J by 11 bases, and 16 bases separated the two germline ends. This CDR3 is built from 15 residues. CDR3 amino acids: CASSQDRTRRGKLFF. CDR3 sequence (DNA): TGCGCCAGCAGCCAAGACCGGACACGCCGGGGGAAACTGTTTTTT.

This clonotype was seen at least ten times. The chain links TRBV7-9 to TRBJ2-3; TRBD2 matches at 11 bases. The CDR3 consists of 16 residues. J gave up 2 bases and V 5 bases, and 6 bases lay outside the gene matches. Germline assignment: CDR1 SEHNR and CDR2 FQNEAQ (reference sequence). The CDR3 bases are TGTGCCAGCAGCCCCAATAGCGGGAGGGCCACAGATACGCAGTATTTT. Protein: CASSPNSGRATDTQYF. The entire variable domain, with the rest obtained from reference TRBV7-9 and TRBJ2-3, is as follows: DTGVSQNPRHKITKRGQNVTFRCDPISEHNRLYWYRQTLGQGPEFLTYFQNEAQLEKSRLLSDRFSAERPKGSFSTLEIQRTEQGDSAMYLCASSPNSGRATDTQYFGPGTRLTVL.

This clonotype showed up many times. J is TRBJ2-7 and V is TRBV12-3 or TRBV12-4, with D possibly matching TRBD1 (6 bases). The CDR3 has 14 amino acids. The V gene lost 2 bases and the J gene lost 1 base, with 9 bases spanning the gap. CDR3 nucleotides: TGTGCCAGCAGTTTACGGGACACGTCCTACGAGCAGTACTTC. Its protein product is CASSLRDTSYEQYF.

In the case of this clonotype: A much larger clone lies one base from this, so it may be a read error. The V gene is TRBV15, the J gene TRBJ2-5, with D perhaps matching TRBD2 (5 bases). Germline CDR1 and CDR2: LNHNV and YYDKDF (reference sequence). This CDR3 comprises 14 residues. Deletions cut 2 bases from V and 5 bases from J, with 12 bases between. For the CDR3, the DNA is TGTGCCACCAGCAGAACGGCTAGCCACGAGACCCAGTACTTC. Encoded protein: CATSRTASHETQYF.

The chain is built from TRBV4-1 and TRBJ2-4, with 7 bases matching TRBD2. J lost 0 bases, V lost 1 base, and 9 bases had no gene match. The CDR3 spans 18 residues. Looked up from germline, CDR1 is MGHRA and CDR2 is YSYEKL. The CDR3 coding sequence is TGCGCCAGCAGCCAAGTACCTAGACTAGCAGTAGCCAAAAACATTCAGTACTTC. Its protein is CASSQVPRLAVAKNIQYF.

About this clonotype itself: This could be a read error, since a much larger clone is one nucleotide away. J is TRBJ1-2 and V is TRBV2; the D is unclear. Germline values: CDR1 SNHLY, CDR2 FYNNEI. The CDR3 length is 19 residues. The ends were cut back, 6 bases at V and 1 base at J, with 27 bases in the middle. DNA for the CDR3: TGTGCCAGCAGCGAAACGGGAGGCACTTGGAATACTTTTAACTATGGCTACACCTTC. Protein sequence: CASSETGGTWNTFNYGYTF.

Details on this clonotype: Since a much larger clone is just one base distant, this may be a read error. The chain employs TRBV7-8 and TRBJ2-5; D is unresolved. The CDR3 covers 14 residues. The germline V gene encodes CDR1 SGHVS and CDR2 FQNEAQ. The CDR3 DNA reads TGTGCCGGCAGCTCAGGAGAGTCGCTCGAGACCCAGTACTTC. Protein sequence: CAGSSGESLETQYF. The variable domain in full, with the rest retrieved from reference TRBV7-8 and TRBJ2-5, is GAGVSQSPRYKVAKRGQDVALRCDPISGHVSLFWYQQALGQGPEFLTYFQNEAQLDKSGLPSDRFFAERPEGSVSTLKIQRTQQEDSAVYLCAGSSGESLETQYFGPGTRLLVL.

This clonotype was found many times. The rearrangement joins TRBV20-1 to TRBJ2-3; 8 bases fit TRBD2. CDR1 is DFQATT, CDR2 SNEGSKA, per germline (reference sequence). After removal of 5 bases from V and 0 bases from J, the junction contained 4 bases not matched to a gene. CDR3 size: 14 residues. CDR3 DNA sequence: TGCAGTGCTCAGCGGGAGCCTAGCACAGATACGCAGTATTTT. Protein product: CSAQREPSTDTQYF.

Comment on this clonotype: This sequence may be a read error, since a much larger clone differs from it by one base. The genes are TRBV6-2 or TRBV6-3 and TRBJ1-3; TRBD1 matches at 7 bases. The germline V gene encodes CDR1 MNHEY and CDR2 SVGEGT. This CDR3 has 15 amino acids. The CDR3 loop is CTSRGATGLGNTIYF. CDR3 nucleotides: TGTACCAGCAGGGGAGCGACAGGGCTCGGAAACACCATATATTTT.

This clonotype showed up many times. This sequence joins TRBV13 and TRBJ2-7, with 8 bases identical to TRBD2. The CDR3 covers 14 residues. Germline CDR1 and CDR2: PRHDT and FYEKMQ (reference sequence). After removal of 5 bases from V and 6 bases from J, the junction contained 9 bases not matched to a gene. As DNA, the CDR3 is TGTGCCAGCAGCACCAGCGGGAGAGGATTCGAGCAGTACTTC. Translation: CASSTSGRGFEQYF.

There are many counts of this clonotype. At one of its ends the junction is not consistent with the germline gene, which may arise from a read error. V gene TRBV7-7 combines with J gene TRBJ2-1, with unresolved D. This CDR3 spans 15 amino acids. Looked up from germline, CDR1 is SSHAT and CDR2 is FNYEAQ (reference sequence). CDR3 sequence: CASSLALDSYNEQFF. The CDR3 DNA reads as TGTGCTAGCAGCTTAGCTCTGGACTCCTACAATGAGCAGTTCTTC. Drawing the rest from reference TRBV7-7 and TRBJ2-1, the complete variable domain is GAGVSQSPRYKVTKRGQDVTLRCDPISSHATLYWYQQALGQGPEFLTYFNYEAQPDKSGLPSDRFSAERPEGSISTLTIQRTEQRDSAMYRCASSLALDSYNEQFFGPGTRLTVL.

As concerns this clonotype: The conserved phenylalanine or tryptophan is not found at the CDR3 terminus, so this likely reflects a read error. The chain uses TRBV20-1 and TRBJ2-4; no definite D call. The V gene lost 3 bases and the J gene lost 6 bases, with 12 bases spanning the gap. From germline, CDR1 is DFQATT and CDR2 SNEGSKA (reference sequence). The CDR3 spans 13 residues. DNA of the CDR3: TGCAGTGCTAGGTTAATGTACGGAAACATTCAGTACCTC. It codes for CSARLMYGNIQYL.

This clonotype has a count of ten or more. The rearrangement links TRBV4-1 to TRBJ2-5; 10 bases fit TRBD2. V trimming: 0 bases; J trimming: 4 bases; junction bases outside the gene matches: 11. CDR1 and CDR2 (germline): MGHRA, YSYEKL. This CDR3 spans 18 amino acids. The CDR3 here is CASSQDLWSGRAGETQYF. CDR3 nucleotide sequence: TGCGCCAGCAGCCAAGATCTGTGGAGCGGGAGGGCCGGAGAGACCCAGTACTTC.

This clonotype showed up many times. This chain connects TRBV5-1 to TRBJ2-3, with 9 bases lining up with TRBD1. The CDR3 totals 16 residues. Germline V gene sequence: CDR1 SGHRS, CDR2 YFSETQ. Trimming at V came to 4 bases and at J to 2 bases, leaving 8 bases not matched to a gene. CDR3 bases: TGCGCCAGCAGCAATACCGGGACAGGGAACACAGATACGCAGTATTTT. Its protein is CASSNTGTGNTDTQYF.

This clonotype has ten or more counts. The gene calls are TRBV9 and TRBJ2-3, with D perhaps TRBD2 (7 bases). V was trimmed by 4 bases and J by 3 bases, leaving 18 bases between them. Germline V gives CDR1 SGDLS, CDR2 YYNGEE. The CDR3 extends over 16 amino acids. Written as DNA, the CDR3 is TGTGCCAGCAGCACCGGGGGCGGGAGTAGGACAGATACGCAGTATTTT. Amino acids: CASSTGGGSRTDTQYF.

With regard to this clonotype: A much larger clone is a single base away; this may be a read error. The rearrangement links TRBV20-1 to TRBJ1-2, with D tentatively TRBD1 (6 bases). This CDR3 region has 12 residues. V gave up 4 bases and J gave up 8 bases, with 14 bases separating them. Germline-derived CDR1 and CDR2 are DFQATT and SNEGSKA (reference sequence). DNA for the CDR3: TGCAGTGCTATCGAGACAGGAGCCGGCTACACCTTC. Translating gives CSAIETGAGYTF.